These T cell receptor beta chains were read from a single sample in a study of OX40 agonist ivuxolimab in advanced cancers. Only in-frame clones appear in the TCRdb table, and some are missing; sequencing was by immunoSEQ multiplex PCR. The profile shows about 26,000 clones, over 85% of them singletons. The source material was CD4+ or CD8+ T cells sorted from blood, sampled in a trial of the OX40 agonist ivuxolimab. The receptors were sampled from an adult with an advanced solid tumor such as melanoma, head and neck, liver or kidney cancer. The CDR3 runs from the conserved cysteine through the conserved F or W. The D gene is left open where the match is weak. Size values are once, few and many counts, or a class for expanded clones, and some rows have none.

V gene,D gene,CDR3 length,J gene,clone size,CDR3 DNA,CDR3 protein
TRBV5-6,TRBD1,14,TRBJ2-7,NA,TGTGCCAGCAGCTTGGGGGACAGAGACTACGAGCAGTACTTC,CASSLGDRDYEQYF
TRBV7-8,TRBD2,16,TRBJ2-1,NA,TGTGCCAGCAGCCCGCTACCTAGCGGGAATTACAATGAGCAGTTCTTC,CASSPLPSGNYNEQFF
TRBV11-2,NA,14,TRBJ2-7,once,TGTGCCAGCAGGTGGACCGGGCCACCCTACGAGCAGTACTTC,CASRWTGPPYEQYF
TRBV9,NA,14,TRBJ1-1,NA,TGTGCCAGCAGCGTAGCCGGCGGGAACACTGAAGCTTTCTTT,CASSVAGGNTEAFF
TRBV5-1,TRBD1,20,TRBJ2-7,NA,TGCGCCAGCAGCTTGTTGTTGGGACAGGGAGTGACCTTGCAGATCTACGAGCAGTACTTC,CASSLLLGQGVTLQIYEQYF
TRBV7-7,NA,11,TRBJ2-1,NA,TGTGCTAGCAGCTCCAGGGGGGAGCTGTTCTTC,CASSSRGELFF
TRBV7-2,NA,15,TRBJ2-7,NA,TGTGCCAGCAGCCCCACCCCTCAGGGGACCTACGAGCAGTACTTC,CASSPTPQGTYEQYF
TRBV29-1,TRBD2,16,TRBJ2-1,NA,TGCAGCGCCTTCCCTTGGACTAGCGGGAGGAATAATGAGCAGTTCTTC,CSAFPWTSGRNNEQFF
TRBV5-4,TRBD1,15,TRBJ2-1,once,TGTGCCAGCAGCTTGGGAGGACAGGGGCAAAATGAGCAGTTCTTC,CASSLGGQGQNEQFF
TRBV19,NA,11,TRBJ2-7,NA,TGTGCCAGTAGCCCCGGGGCGGAGCAGTACTTC,CASSPGAEQYF
TRBV10-3,NA,14,TRBJ2-7,once,TGTGCCATCAGTGAGTCCCGGGACACCTACGAGCAGTACTTC,CAISESRDTYEQYF
TRBV5-4,NA,13,TRBJ2-2,NA,TGTGCCAGCAGCCTCGAGCGTTTCGGGGAGCTGTTTTTT,CASSLERFGELFF
TRBV6-1,NA,14,TRBJ1-1,NA,TGTGCCAGCAGTGAAGTCCCCGAGGGGACTGAAGCTTTCTTT,CASSEVPEGTEAFF
TRBV11-3,NA,15,TRBJ2-4,NA,TGTGCCAGCAGCCCCCTCCGGCTAGCCAAAAACATTCAGTACTTC,CASSPLRLAKNIQYF
TRBV28,NA,21,TRBJ2-2,NA,TGTGCCAGCAGTACCTACCTACCCTCTAGCATACGGGAATCATTCACCGGGGAGCTGTTTTTT,CASSTYLPSSIRESFTGELFF
TRBV6-4,NA,14,TRBJ2-1,NA,TGTGCCAGCAGTGACTCGATGGGACAAAATGAGCAGTTCTTC,CASSDSMGQNEQFF
TRBV7-6,NA,12,TRBJ1-2,NA,TGTGCCAGCAGCTCGACGGGGGTTGGCTACACCTTC,CASSSTGVGYTF
TRBV6-5,NA,16,TRBJ1-3,NA,TGTGCCAGCAGTTACTCCGCCGGGACCGCCGGAAACACCATATATTTT,CASSYSAGTAGNTIYF
TRBV5-4,NA,15,TRBJ2-7,NA,TGTGCCAGCAGCATGCCGGGACGCCACGCGGGCAAGCAGTACTTC,CASSMPGRHAGKQYF
TRBV10-3,NA,14,TRBJ1-2,NA,TGTGCCATCAGCCCTTCTTCGGACATCCATGGCTACACCTTC,CAISPSSDIHGYTF
TRBV7-9,TRBD1,14,TRBJ1-2,NA,TGTGCCAGCGATAACAGGGGAAAGGACTATGGCTACACCTTC,CASDNRGKDYGYTF
TRBV25-1,NA,14,TRBJ1-4,NA,TGTGCCAGCAGTGAACCCCATCGCGGAGAAAAACTGTTTTTT,CASSEPHRGEKLFF
TRBV16,NA,11,TRBJ2-1,NA,TGTGCCAGCAGCCTTGGTTATGAGCAGTTCTTC,CASSLGYEQFF
TRBV5-5,NA,15,TRBJ2-7,NA,TGTGCCAGCAGTTCCACAGGGTATAGCTCCTACGAGCAGTACTTC,CASSSTGYSSYEQYF
TRBV19,NA,12,TRBJ1-1,NA,TGTGCCAGTAGGGGCGGGGGTACTGAAGCTTTCTTT,CASRGGGTEAFF
TRBV4-1,NA,14,TRBJ1-1,NA,TGCGCCAGCAGCCAAGCCCGGGGCGGCACTGAAGCTTTCTTT,CASSQARGGTEAFF
TRBV4-3,NA,14,TRBJ2-1,NA,TGCGCCAGCAATGCAGGGACGGGCTACAATGAGCAGTTCTTC,CASNAGTGYNEQFF
TRBV9,TRBD1,15,TRBJ2-7,once,TGTGCCAGCAGCGTAACAGGGGGCGCAACGTACGAGCAGTACTTC,CASSVTGGATYEQYF
TRBV4-2,TRBD2,18,TRBJ2-3,NA,TGTGCCAGCAGCCAAGAGGGCGTTGGGCTAGCGGACACAGATACGCAGTATTTT,CASSQEGVGLADTDTQYF
TRBV5-1,NA,14,TRBJ1-1,NA,TGCGCCAGCAGCCTGGGGGGCAGATTCACTGAAGCTTTCTTT,CASSLGGRFTEAFF
TRBV11-2,NA,12,TRBJ1-1,NA,TGTGCCAGCAGCCATATCAGGACTGAAGCTTTCTTT,CASSHIRTEAFF
TRBV28,NA,14,TRBJ2-7,NA,TGTGCCAGCAGTTTTAGCAGGTGGCCCTACGAGCAGTACTTC,CASSFSRWPYEQYF
TRBV14,TRBD1,15,TRBJ2-7,NA,TGTGCCAGCAGCCCGGTAAAAGGACAGGCAGGCGAGCAGTACTTC,CASSPVKGQAGEQYF
TRBV27,NA,13,TRBJ2-1,NA,TGTGCCAGCAGTCCCGAGTTCTACAATGAGCAGTTCTTC,CASSPEFYNEQFF
TRBV5-8,TRBD1,15,TRBJ2-1,NA,TGTGCCAGCAGCATAACCGGGACAGGGGGAAATGAGCAGTTCTTC,CASSITGTGGNEQFF
TRBV28,NA,15,TRBJ1-3,once,TGTGCCAGCAGTTTAAACAGGGCGTGGGGAAACACCATATATTTT,CASSLNRAWGNTIYF
TRBV13,NA,13,TRBJ2-2,NA,TGTGCCAGCAGCTTAGGACGGGGAGGGGAGCTGTTTTTT,CASSLGRGGELFF
TRBV7-2,NA,15,TRBJ1-1,NA,TGTGCCAGCAGCTTGGCTGGTGCCGGCCGTGGTAAAGCTTTCTTT,CASSLAGAGRGKAFF
TRBV5-4,NA,13,TRBJ1-1,few,TGTGCCAGCAGGTATTGGGGGGGCACTGAAGCTTTCTTT,CASRYWGGTEAFF
TRBV4-3,TRBD1,15,TRBJ2-3,few,TGCGCCAGCAGCCAAGAGGACAGGGCCATAGATACGCAGTATTTT,CASSQEDRAIDTQYF
TRBV10-3,TRBD1,12,TRBJ1-1,NA,TGTGCCACTGACAGGGATTACACTGAAGCTTTCTTT,CATDRDYTEAFF
TRBV19,TRBD2,15,TRBJ2-5,NA,TGTGCCAGTAGTATCGCGACTAGCAGTCAAGAGACCCAGTACTTC,CASSIATSSQETQYF
TRBV4-3,NA,16,TRBJ2-2,NA,TGCGCCAGCAGCCCCTATTCCGGGGGCAGCACCGGGGAGCTGTTTTTT,CASSPYSGGSTGELFF
TRBV7-9,TRBD2,15,TRBJ2-5,NA,TGTGCCAGCAGCCCACCACTAGCGGGGAAAGAGACCCAGTACTTC,CASSPPLAGKETQYF
TRBV29-1,TRBD1,14,TRBJ2-7,NA,TGCAGCGCTCGTTCCGGGACAGGGACCTACGAGCAGTACTTC,CSARSGTGTYEQYF
TRBV29-1,NA,15,TRBJ2-1,NA,TGCAGCGTCTTCGGAGGGCGGGAACCTTACAATGAGCAGTTCTTC,CSVFGGREPYNEQFF
TRBV20-1,NA,8,TRBJ2-1,NA,TGCAGTGGGGGTGAGCAGTTCTTC,CSGGEQFF
TRBV6-5,NA,15,TRBJ2-3,NA,TGTGCCAGCAGTTATAGATTTTCTAGCACAGATGCGCAGTATTTT,CASSYRFSSTDAQYF
TRBV9,TRBD2,15,TRBJ2-7,NA,TGTGCCAGCAGCCCTCCGGGACTAGTTCAGGCCGAGCAGTACTTC,CASSPPGLVQAEQYF
TRBV4-1,NA,13,TRBJ2-7,NA,TGCGCCAGCAGCCAAGGGACCTCCTACGAGCAGTACTTC,CASSQGTSYEQYF
TRBV10-2,NA,13,TRBJ1-1,NA,TGCGCCAGCAGAGACGGGACGGTGGTTGAAGCTTTCTTT,CASRDGTVVEAFF
TRBV2,NA,15,TRBJ2-7,NA,TGTGCCAGCAGCGATGGGGTCTGGCGGTCCTACGAGCAGTACTTC,CASSDGVWRSYEQYF